This T cell receptor (beta chain) is drawn from a study of identical twins. Overall study findings and caveats: Invariant T cells like MAIT and iNKT could partly confound the zero-insertion analyses. Fewer insertions characterized abundant cord blood beta clonotypes, whereas memory repertoires showed none.

Each donor was a healthy Caucasian. TCRdb reprocessed the 5' RACE reads with MiXCR, giving one entry per CDR3 protein. The sample lists hundreds of thousands of distinct CDR3 sequences, approximately 8.5% seen once, with 2% to 2.5% in the top ten. Trimming cost V 2 bases and J 10 bases; bases outside gene matches: 5. CDR1 is MDHEN and CDR2 is SYDVKM in the germline V gene. The CDR3 contains 14 residues. With respect to this clonotype: No antigen is known for it.

A further study also used this sample, focusing on yellow fever vaccine responses in identical twins.

The chain links TRBV28 to TRBJ1-1, with 12 nucleotides matching TRBD1. The sample comprised memory (CD45RO+) T cells sorted from blood. The receptor's source is a woman aged 18-30 years in good health. CDR3 DNA: TGTGCCAGCAGTTTACCGGGACAGGGGGCACGAGCTTTCTTT. Translating it yields CASSLPGQGARAFF. The complete variable domain, with remaining parts taken from reference TRBV28 and TRBJ1-1, reads DVKVTQSSRYLVKRTGEKVFLECVQDMDHENMFWYRQDPGLGLRLIYFSYDVKMKEKGDIPEGYSVSREKKERFSLILESASTNQTSMYLCASSLPGQGARAFFGQGTRLTVV.